A selection of T cell receptor beta chains follows, all from one sample in a study of T cell changes during pregnancy in multiple sclerosis. Clones were sequenced by immunoSEQ multiplex PCR, and TCRdb holds only the in-frame ones, with some missing. The data show tens of thousands of clones, with about 92% seen just once and around 4% held by the top ten. The material sequenced was CD8+ T cells from peripheral blood mononuclear cells, taken in the second trimester of pregnancy. These receptors were obtained from a female donor with multiple sclerosis, enrolled in a pregnancy study. Each CDR3 is given with its conserved first and last residue. D genes are given only for firm matches. Clone size appears in some rows only: once, few, many, or a class for an expanded clone.

>TRBD2|15|TRBJ2-7|TRBV19|-
CASSLSGLGPYEQYF
TGTGCCAGTAGCCTTAGCGGGTTAGGTCCCTACGAGCAGTACTTC
>-|12|TRBJ1-2|TRBV7-2|-
CASSGEGYGYTF
TGTGCCAGCAGCGGGGAGGGCTATGGCTACACCTTC
>TRBD1|15|TRBJ1-4|TRBV9|-
CASAQSEGAGEKLFF
TGTGCCAGCGCTCAAAGTGAGGGGGCAGGTGAAAAACTGTTTTTT
>-|14|TRBJ2-7|TRBV19|-
CASSIGRGSYEQYF
TGTGCCAGTAGTATAGGAAGGGGATCCTACGAGCAGTACTTC
>TRBD2|19|TRBJ2-1|TRBV6-4|-
CASSDQRLAGESSYNEQFF
TGTGCCAGCAGTGACCAGCGACTAGCGGGGGAAAGCTCCTACAATGAGCAGTTCTTC
>TRBD2|17|TRBJ2-3|TRBV4-2|-
CASSLTRTSGITDTQYF
TGTGCCAGCAGCCTAACCCGGACTAGCGGGATCACAGATACGCAGTATTTT
>-|13|TRBJ1-2|TRBV9|-
CASGGRYMGGYTF
TGTGCCAGCGGGGGGAGGTATATGGGTGGCTACACCTTC
>-|13|TRBJ1-2|TRBV19|-
CASSIDSYYGYTF
TGTGCCAGTAGTATTGACAGCTACTATGGCTACACCTTC
>TRBD2|13|TRBJ2-7|TRBV4-1|-
CASSQGRGAEQYF
TGCGCCAGCAGCCAAGGGCGGGGGGCCGAGCAGTACTTC
>TRBD1|16|TRBJ1-4|TRBV4-3|-
CASSQDGTGDNEKLFF
TGCGCCAGCAGCCAAGATGGAACAGGGGACAATGAAAAACTGTTTTTT
>TRBD1|12|TRBJ2-5|TRBV27|-
CASSPGGETQYF
TGTGCCAGCAGCCCAGGGGGCGAGACCCAGTACTTC
>TRBD2|17|TRBJ2-4|TRBV5-8|-
CASSLSGRADLLNIQYF
TGTGCCAGCAGCTTGAGCGGGAGGGCCGATCTATTAAACATTCAGTACTTC
>-|12|TRBJ1-5|TRBV29-1|-
CSVGEVAQPQHF
TGCAGCGTAGGGGAGGTCGCTCAGCCCCAGCATTTT
>-|15|TRBJ2-2|TRBV29-1|-
CSVAGGQANTGELFF
TGCAGCGTGGCCGGGGGGCAAGCGAACACCGGGGAGCTGTTTTTT
>-|17|TRBJ2-7|TRBV4-2|once
CASSRKDKTGSSYEQYF
TGTGCCAGCAGCCGCAAAGACAAGACGGGGAGCTCCTACGAGCAGTACTTC
>TRBD1|15|TRBJ2-7|TRBV29-1|-
CSVEWDRGTSYEQYF
TGCAGCGTTGAATGGGACAGGGGAACCTCCTACGAGCAGTACTTC
>TRBD1|14|TRBJ2-1|TRBV25-1|-
CASREDRGRNEQFF
TGTGCCAGCAGAGAGGACAGGGGTCGCAATGAGCAGTTCTTC
>TRBD1|13|TRBJ2-5|TRBV4-3|-
CASSPGQEETQYF
TGCGCCAGCAGCCCCGGACAGGAAGAGACCCAGTACTTC
>TRBD1|14|TRBJ1-1|TRBV28|-
CASSYRTGGTEAFF
TGTGCCAGCAGTTACCGAACAGGGGGCACTGAAGCTTTCTTT
>-|15|TRBJ2-5|TRBV29-1|-
CSVDRTARNQETQYF
TGCAGCGTTGACAGGACAGCCCGAAACCAAGAGACCCAGTACTTC
>-|12|TRBJ2-7|TRBV11-3|-
CASSLGSGEQYF
TGTGCCAGCAGCTTAGGATCGGGAGAGCAGTACTTC
>-|12|TRBJ2-1|TRBV11-2|once
CASSPETSEQFF
TGTGCCAGCAGCCCAGAGACATCGGAACAGTTCTTC
>TRBD1|16|TRBJ1-3|TRBV7-6|-
CASSSRGPSSGNTIYF
TGTGCCAGCAGCAGCAGGGGGCCAAGCTCTGGAAACACCATATATTTT
>TRBD2|14|TRBJ2-7|TRBV27|-
CASSLTSGAYEQYF
TGTGCCAGCAGTTTGACTAGCGGGGCCTACGAGCAGTACTTC
>-|15|TRBJ1-2|TRBV19|once
CASSPPGRGTYGYTF
TGTGCCAGTAGCCCCCCGGGACGGGGGACCTATGGCTACACCTTC
>-|14|TRBJ1-5|TRBV7-8|-
CASSLLGREQPQHF
TGTGCCAGCAGCTTATTGGGGAGAGAGCAGCCCCAGCATTTT
>-|14|TRBJ1-6|TRBV7-3|-
CASSLAGLNSPLHF
TGTGCCAGCAGCTTAGCAGGGCTAAATTCACCCCTCCACTTT
>-|16|TRBJ1-1|TRBV6-6|-
CASSYYVGSGITEAFF
TGTGCCAGCAGTTACTACGTCGGGTCAGGGATCACTGAAGCTTTCTTT
>-|16|TRBJ2-3|TRBV9|-
CASSPHAAASTDTQYF
TGTGCCAGCAGCCCCCACGCGGCGGCTAGCACAGATACGCAGTATTTT
>TRBD1|16|TRBJ1-1|TRBV5-1|-
CASSLFPQGQTYEAFF
TGCGCCAGCAGCTTGTTCCCTCAGGGACAGACATATGAAGCTTTCTTT
>-|14|TRBJ2-7|TRBV11-2|-
CASSPASSGYEQYF
TGTGCCAGCAGCCCCGCGTCGAGCGGGTACGAGCAGTACTTC
>TRBD1|14|TRBJ1-2|TRBV27|-
CASSPDRVNYGYTF
TGTGCCAGCAGTCCGGACAGGGTTAACTATGGCTACACCTTC
>TRBD1|16|TRBJ2-5|TRBV18|-
CASSELGQGRWETQYF
TGTGCCAGCTCAGAATTGGGACAGGGTCGGTGGGAGACCCAGTACTTC
>TRBD2|15|TRBJ2-3|TRBV7-9|-
CASSQTSTSTDTQYF
TGTGCCAGCAGCCAGACTAGCACTTCTACAGATACGCAGTATTTT
>-|15|TRBJ1-5|TRBV2|-
CASSEGRSSNQPQHF
TGTGCCAGCAGTGAGGGGCGGAGTAGCAATCAGCCCCAGCATTTT
>TRBD1|18|TRBJ1-3|TRBV4-2|-
CASSQDPETGGSGNTIYF
TGTGCCAGCAGCCAAGATCCTGAGACAGGGGGCTCTGGAAACACCATATATTTT
>TRBD2|13|TRBJ2-1|TRBV6-5|-
CASGSGRLNEQFF
TGTGCCAGCGGAAGCGGGAGATTAAATGAGCAGTTCTTC
>-|16|TRBJ2-7|TRBV21-1|-
CASSSPPDRDSYEQYF
TGTGCCAGCAGCTCGCCGCCGGACAGGGATTCCTACGAGCAGTACTTC
>-|13|TRBJ1-5|TRBV19|-
CASTQGWHQPQHF
TGTGCCAGTACGCAGGGGTGGCATCAGCCCCAGCATTTT
>-|15|TRBJ2-3|TRBV27|-
CASSPRYSGTDTQYF
TGTGCCAGCAGTCCTCGCTATAGCGGCACAGATACGCAGTATTTT
>-|13|TRBJ1-1|TRBV6-5|-
CASSYSAGTEAFF
TGTGCCAGCAGTTACTCCGCCGGGACAGAAGCTTTCTTT
>-|16|TRBJ2-3|TRBV7-6|-
CASSLRIATSTDTQYF
TGTGCCAGCAGCTTACGTATAGCGACTAGCACAGATACGCAGTATTTT
>-|12|TRBJ2-7|TRBV5-1|-
CASSLFPYEQYF
TGCGCCAGCAGCTTGTTCCCGTACGAGCAGTACTTC
>TRBD1|15|TRBJ1-1|TRBV13|few
CASSARTGVDTEAFF
TGTGCCAGCAGCGCTAGGACAGGGGTGGACACTGAAGCTTTCTTT
>TRBD1|14|TRBJ1-2|TRBV4-3|-
CASSHGRGAYGYTF
TGCGCCAGCAGCCACGGCAGGGGGGCCTATGGCTACACCTTC
>-|15|TRBJ2-5|TRBV15|-
CATSRGRQDQETQYF
TGTGCCACCAGCAGAGGTCGACAGGACCAAGAGACCCAGTACTTC
>-|15|TRBJ1-1|TRBV28|-
CASSLQGIYNTEAFF
TGTGCCAGCAGTTTACAGGGGATCTATAACACTGAAGCTTTCTTT
>-|15|TRBJ2-3|TRBV5-1|-
CASSLSERSTDTQYF
TGCGCCAGCAGCTTGTCAGAACGAAGCACAGATACGCAGTATTTT
>-|15|TRBJ1-1|TRBV19|-
CASSIEGGPSTEAFF
TGTGCCAGTAGTATCGAGGGCGGCCCCTCCACTGAAGCTTTCTTT
>-|16|TRBJ2-3|TRBV9|-
CASSARAGSSTDTQYF
TGTGCCAGCAGCGCCCGGGCGGGGTCCAGCACAGATACGCAGTATTTT
>TRBD2|16|TRBJ2-2|TRBV7-6|-
CASSYLAGGGTGELFF
TGTGCCAGCAGCTACCTAGCGGGGGGAGGCACCGGGGAGCTGTTTTTT
>-|13|TRBJ1-2|TRBV9|-
CASSGGDSGGYTF
TGTGCCAGCAGTGGGGGGGATTCCGGGGGCTACACCTTC
>-|13|TRBJ2-3|TRBV7-9|-
CASSLPKADTQYF
TGTGCCAGCAGCTTACCAAAAGCGGATACGCAGTATTTT
>-|13|TRBJ2-5|TRBV7-8|-
CASSLGGEETQYF
TGTGCCAGCAGCTTAGGGGGGGAGGAGACCCAGTACTTC
>-|15|TRBJ2-6|TRBV9|-
CASSVDSLGANVLTF
TGTGCCAGCAGCGTAGACTCACTGGGGGCCAACGTCCTGACTTTC
>TRBD1|15|TRBJ2-7|TRBV4-1|once
CASSQGQGRTYEQYF
TGCGCCAGCAGCCAAGGACAGGGACGGACCTACGAGCAGTACTTC
>-|16|TRBJ2-3|TRBV2|-
CASSDSGTYPTDTQYF
TGTGCCAGCAGTGACTCGGGAACGTATCCCACAGATACGCAGTATTTT
>TRBD1|15|TRBJ1-1|TRBV6-5|-
CASSGSGTGGTEAFF
TGTGCCAGCAGTGGCTCCGGGACAGGGGGCACTGAAGCTTTCTTT
>-|13|TRBJ2-1|TRBV5-4|-
CASSLAWQNEQFF
TGTGCCAGCAGCTTGGCCTGGCAGAATGAGCAGTTCTTC
>-|15|TRBJ1-1|TRBV21-1|once
CASSKSLGKNTEAFF
TGTGCCAGCAGCAAAAGTCTCGGGAAGAACACTGAAGCTTTCTTT